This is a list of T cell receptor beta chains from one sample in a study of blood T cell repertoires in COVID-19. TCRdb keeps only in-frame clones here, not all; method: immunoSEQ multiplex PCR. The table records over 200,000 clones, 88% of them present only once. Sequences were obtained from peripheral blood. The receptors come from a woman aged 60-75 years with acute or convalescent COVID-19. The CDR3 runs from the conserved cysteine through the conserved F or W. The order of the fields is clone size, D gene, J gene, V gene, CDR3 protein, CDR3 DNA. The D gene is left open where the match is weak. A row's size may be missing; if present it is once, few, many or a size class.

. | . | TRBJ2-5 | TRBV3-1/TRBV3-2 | CASGVGGPLMETQYF | TGTGCCAGCGGGGTCGGGGGGCCATTGATGGAGACCCAGTACTTC
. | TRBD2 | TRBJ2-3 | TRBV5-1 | CASSLGVLAGTSTDTQYF | TGCGCCAGCAGCTTGGGGGTACTAGCGGGGACTAGCACAGATACGCAGTATTTT
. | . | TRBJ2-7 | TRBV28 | CASSLGPGTYSYEQYF | TGTGCCAGCAGTTTAGGTCCGGGGACTTACTCCTACGAGCAGTACTTC
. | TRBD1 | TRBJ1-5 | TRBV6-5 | CASSFDRGGNQPQHF | TGTGCCAGCAGTTTTGACAGGGGGGGGAATCAGCCCCAGCATTTT
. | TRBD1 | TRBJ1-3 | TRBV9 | CASSVDPGQGRNTIYF | TGTGCCAGCAGCGTAGATCCCGGACAGGGGCGAAACACCATATATTTT
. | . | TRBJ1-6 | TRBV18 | CASSPLQGLDNSPLHF | TGTGCCAGCTCACCGCTGCAGGGTCTGGATAATTCACCCCTCCACTTT
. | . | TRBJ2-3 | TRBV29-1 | CSVDRSSTDTQYF | TGCAGCGTTGATCGTTCGTCCACAGATACGCAGTATTTT
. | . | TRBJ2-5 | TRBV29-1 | CSGALEETQYF | TGCAGCGGGGCCTTAGAAGAGACCCAGTACTTC
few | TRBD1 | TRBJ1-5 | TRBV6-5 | CASTPGQGSRWPQHF | TGTGCCAGCACCCCGGGACAGGGCTCCCGGTGGCCCCAGCATTTT
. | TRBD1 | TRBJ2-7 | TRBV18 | CASSPGTGPYEQYF | TGTGCCAGCTCACCAGGGACAGGGCCCTACGAGCAGTACTTC
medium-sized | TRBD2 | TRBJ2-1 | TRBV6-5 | CASSLAGHEQFF | TGTGCCAGCTCCCTAGCGGGACATGAGCAGTTCTTC
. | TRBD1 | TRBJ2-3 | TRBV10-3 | CAISEGQGVWTDTQYF | TGTGCCATCAGTGAGGGACAGGGGGTATGGACAGATACGCAGTATTTT
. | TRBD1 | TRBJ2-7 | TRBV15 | CATSRGDRDRSYEQYF | TGTGCCACCAGCAGAGGAGACAGGGACAGGTCCTACGAGCAGTACTTC
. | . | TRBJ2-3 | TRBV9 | CASSVDSGSTDTQYF | TGTGCCAGCAGCGTGGATTCAGGTTCCACAGATACGCAGTATTTT
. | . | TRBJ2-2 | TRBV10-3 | CAIRTDSNTGELFF | TGTGCCATCAGGACTGACTCGAACACCGGGGAGCTGTTTTTT
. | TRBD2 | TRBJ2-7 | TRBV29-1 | CSVLPGGPSYEQYF | TGCAGCGTTCTTCCGGGAGGGCCCTCCTACGAGCAGTACTTC
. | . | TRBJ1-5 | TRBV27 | CASSPRGGSSNQPQHF | TGTGCCAGCAGTCCACGGGGGGGTTCAAGCAATCAGCCCCAGCATTTT
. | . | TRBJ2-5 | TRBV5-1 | CASRNLQGTLETQYF | TGCGCCAGCAGGAACTTACAGGGTACCCTGGAGACCCAGTACTTC
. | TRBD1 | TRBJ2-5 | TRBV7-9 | CASSPGQGLGGETQYF | TGTGCCAGCAGCCCAGGACAGGGCTTAGGTGGAGAGACCCAGTACTTC
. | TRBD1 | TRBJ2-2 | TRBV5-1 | CASSPRTGDAGELFF | TGCGCCAGCAGCCCTCGGACAGGGGATGCCGGGGAGCTGTTTTTT
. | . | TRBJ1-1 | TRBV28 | CASSSGGSGNTEAFF | TGTGCCAGCAGCAGTGGTGGGTCGGGGAACACTGAAGCTTTCTTT
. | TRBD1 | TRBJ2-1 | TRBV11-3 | CASSTRQGAINEQFF | TGTGCCAGCAGCACACGACAGGGGGCCATCAATGAGCAGTTCTTC
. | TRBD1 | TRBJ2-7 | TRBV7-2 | CASSLGTGFYEQYF | TGTGCCAGCAGCTTAGGGACAGGCTTCTACGAGCAGTACTTC
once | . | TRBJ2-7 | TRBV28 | CASSNYEQYF | TGTGCCAGCAGCAACTACGAGCAGTACTTC
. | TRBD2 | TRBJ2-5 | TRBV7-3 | CASSLKGRLAGGPSQETQYF | TGTGCCAGCAGCTTAAAAGGTCGACTAGCGGGGGGGCCGAGCCAAGAGACCCAGTACTTC
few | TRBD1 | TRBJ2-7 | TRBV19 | CASSIQPGQGASEQYF | TGTGCCAGTAGTATCCAGCCGGGACAGGGTGCCTCCGAGCAGTACTTC
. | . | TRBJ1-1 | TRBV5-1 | CASSLEEGQRTEAFF | TGCGCCAGCAGCTTGGAGGAGGGCCAGCGTACTGAAGCTTTCTTT
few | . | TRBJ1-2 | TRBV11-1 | CASSRFHGTRDGYTF | TGTGCCAGCAGCCGATTCCACGGGACTCGGGATGGCTACACCTTC
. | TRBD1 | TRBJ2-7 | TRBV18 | CASSLSGTGVSQGEQYF | TGTGCCAGCTCACTCTCCGGGACAGGGGTCAGTCAGGGCGAGCAGTACTTC
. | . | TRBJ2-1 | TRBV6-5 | CASASRGPGYEQFF | TGTGCCAGCGCTTCGCGGGGCCCCGGGTATGAGCAGTTCTTC
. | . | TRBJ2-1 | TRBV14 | CASSHQGIGDQFF | TGTGCCAGCAGCCACCAGGGGATCGGCGACCAGTTCTTC
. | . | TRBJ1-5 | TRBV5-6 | CASSPRGHSNQPQHF | TGTGCCAGCAGCCCCCGTGGGCATAGCAATCAGCCCCAGCATTTT
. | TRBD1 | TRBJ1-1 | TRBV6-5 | CASRDRGNTEAFF | TGTGCCAGCAGAGACAGGGGGAACACTGAAGCTTTCTTT
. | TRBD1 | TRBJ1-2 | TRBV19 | CASSIERQGGLGYTF | TGTGCCAGTAGTATTGAGAGACAGGGAGGATTAGGCTACACCTTC
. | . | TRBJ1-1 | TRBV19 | CASTRLINTEAFF | TGTGCCAGTACCCGACTTATTAACACTGAAGCTTTCTTT
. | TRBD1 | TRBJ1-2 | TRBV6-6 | CASTDSPGQGAIGYTF | TGTGCCAGCACCGATTCCCCGGGACAGGGGGCGATTGGCTACACCTTC
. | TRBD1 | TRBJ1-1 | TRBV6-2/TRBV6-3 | CASSQYRGLLGNTEAFF | TGTGCCAGCAGTCAGTACAGGGGGCTTTTGGGGAACACTGAAGCTTTCTTT
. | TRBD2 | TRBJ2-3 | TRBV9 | CASSGAGGVTDTQYF | TGTGCCAGCAGCGGAGCGGGAGGGGTCACAGATACGCAGTATTTT
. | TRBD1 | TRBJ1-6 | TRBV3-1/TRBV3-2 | CASSPGQGFHNSPLHF | TGTGCCAGCAGCCCGGGACAGGGTTTCCATAATTCACCCCTCCACTTT
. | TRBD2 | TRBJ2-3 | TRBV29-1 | CSLSSGRALDTQYF | TGCAGTCTGTCTAGCGGGAGGGCCCTAGATACGCAGTATTTT
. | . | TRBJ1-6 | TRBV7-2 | CASSPSGRRRNNSPLHF | TGTGCCAGCAGCCCCTCCGGGAGACGAAGAAATAATTCACCCCTCCACTTT
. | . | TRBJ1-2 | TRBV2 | CASTERVLIYGYTF | TGTGCCAGTACAGAGAGGGTTCTTATCTATGGCTACACCTTC
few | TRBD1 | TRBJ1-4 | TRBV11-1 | CASSLGQENEKLFF | TGTGCCAGCAGCTTGGGACAGGAGAATGAAAAACTGTTTTTT
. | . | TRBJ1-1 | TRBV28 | CASTLGHQGLGSTEAFF | TGTGCCAGCACCCTAGGCCACCAGGGGTTAGGGAGCACTGAAGCTTTCTTT
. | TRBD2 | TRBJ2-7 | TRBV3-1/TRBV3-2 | CASSRPTSGSWISYEQYF | TGTGCCAGCAGCCGCCCGACTAGCGGGAGTTGGATCTCCTACGAGCAGTACTTC
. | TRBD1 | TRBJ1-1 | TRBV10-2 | CASSELQGRTEAFF | TGCGCCAGCAGTGAGTTACAGGGGCGCACTGAAGCTTTCTTT